The clone carrying this T cell receptor beta chain has at least ten counts. This sample stems from a study of T cell repertoires in cytomegalovirus infection. TCRdb redid the calling of the reads with MiXCR, one entry per CDR3 protein. This table has fewer than 300,000 distinct CDR3 sequences, 25% appearing once. The TCR sequence derives from a human donor in good health (CMV status not recorded). Some clones in this sample may be carry-over from other donors' samples. Sequencing used PBMCs.

In DNA form, the CDR3 reads TGTGCCAGCAGCTTAACAGGGGCCGATGGCTACACCTTC. Protein product: CASSLTGADGYTF. The chain uses TRBV7-2 and TRBJ1-2, with 7 bases fitting TRBD1. The CDR3 is 13 amino acids. The J segment lost 6 bases and the V segment lost 2 bases, leaving 3 bases of the junction unmatched. Germline loops: CDR1 SGHTA, CDR2 FQGNSA.